This record concerns one TCR beta chain sequence. What antigen it recognizes has not been identified. No per-base quality is available; no much larger clone lies one base away. The record originates from a study of blood T cell repertoires in COVID-19 (TCRdb year 2020). Concerning the study at large: The collaborator samples originated in the United States, Italy and Spain and spanned the acute and convalescent phases of COVID-19. Samples were obtained from the ongoing ImmuneRACE study (first 160 participants) and from over 1,000 subjects provided by 6 global collaborators. The repertoires were made available in a free public database intended to serve as a resource for research on the immune response to SARS-CoV-2. The material from the prospective study consisted of cDNA or gDNA derived from T cells, B-cell-depleted T cells, or PBMCs. Subjects who had been exposed to COVID-19, were actively infected with it, or had recovered from it provided the deeply sampled blood TCRbeta repertoires that made up the dataset. Sample metadata almost always included a de-identified subject ID, COVID-19 status, age in years and sex. Where HLA class I and class II types were available, the types were taken from metadata supplied by the sample provider, not from assay-based typing.

Findings and caveats that apply to the study as a whole: The quantity of clinical and demographic metadata differed by source and by participant and was supplied without curation.

Each collaborating institution followed its own protocols to collect whole blood in K2EDTA tubes. For TCRbeta analysis, collaborators shipped samples as frozen whole blood, isolated PBMCs, or DNA extracted from either of those sample types. TCRbeta CDR3 regions were amplified from genomic DNA using the immunoSEQ Assay, a bias-controlled multiplex PCR. On the authors' methods: Within the assay, amplification of reference gene primers was used to estimate how many nucleated cells each sample contained. To quantify the absolute abundance of each unique TCRbeta CDR3 rearrangement, sequence reads were collapsed and filtered. Productive Simpson clonality was computed per sample as the square root of Simpson's diversity index over productive rearrangements. TCRdb retrieved this table from immuneACCESS and kept in-frame rearrangements only. Not all clones are present; in checked studies, unresolved V genes account for under half, and no reason is known for the remainder. Clone size and V and J calls were adopted from that table, with D and trimming inferred from the DNA. This sample has approximately 70,000 clones in its table, and around 83% of those were observed once. The ten largest account for about 4% of the sample.

The clonotype originates from a man between 70 and 80 years old with active COVID-19. Sequencing was carried out using peripheral blood.

The bases read TGTGCCACCAGTGACCCCAACCGACTAGCGAACACAGATACGCAGTATTTT. It codes for CATSDPNRLANTDTQYF. The V and J segments used are TRBV24-1 and TRBJ2-3, with 8 junctional bases fitting TRBD2. Including cysteine and phenylalanine, the CDR3 has 17 amino acids. The only DNA kept is the CDR3, 51 bases in frame from the first base. From the germline V gene, CDR1 is KGHDR and CDR2 is SFDVKD. The V end gives up 4 bases and the J end 2 bases, leaving 10 bases in the junction not matched to a gene.